This T cell receptor (beta chain) appears in the sequencing data of a study of shared T cell receptors in the human thymus. TCRdb keeps only in-frame clones here, not all; method: immunoSEQ multiplex PCR. The data show 500,000 to 850,000 clones, with around 87% seen just once and over 0.008% held by the top ten. The CDR3 is 17 amino acids. Germline V gene data show CDR1 as LNHDA and CDR2 as SQIVND (reference sequence). Remarks on this clone: At one of its ends the junction is not consistent with the germline gene, which may arise from a read error.

Another study also made use of these data, one on human thymus T cells.

The sequencing sample was made of thymocytes. This clonotype was sampled from a boy under two years old with a congenital heart defect. The V and J genes are TRBV19 and TRBJ2-1, with 8 bases fitting TRBD2. CDR3 in DNA: TGTGCCAGTATTATAGATGCTCAGCGGGAGAACGCCTATGAGCAGTTCTTC. This encodes CASIIDAQRENAYEQFF.